The rows below give T cell receptor beta chains drawn from one sample of a study of vaccination and CD4 T cells after COVID-19. No antigen is known for these receptors. In TCRdb, the PCR reads were re-called with MiXCR into one record per CDR3 protein. The sample records 20,000 to 25,000 distinct CDR3 sequences, around 68% being singletons. The material sequenced was CD4+ T cells from blood, cultured in vitro, taken before SARS-CoV-2 vaccination. The receptors were sampled from a human donor who received a COVID-19 vaccine. The CDR3 runs from the conserved cysteine through the conserved F or W. The D gene is left open where the match is weak. Size is stated for part of the rows, as once, few or many counts, or as a class when the clone is expanded.

CASSLDPGGGLSTQYF	TGTGCCAGCAGCTTAGACCCGGGGGGGGGCCTTTCGACCCAGTACTTC	TRBD2	TRBV7-8	TRBJ2-5	NA
CASSSGRGGGLDSVTDTQYF	TGTGCCAGCAGCTCCGGCAGGGGCGGGGGCCTAGATTCCGTCACAGATACGCAGTATTTT	NA	TRBV7-9	TRBJ2-3	once
CSARDPGGHLNSPLHF	TGCAGTGCTAGAGATCCGGGGGGGCATCTTAATTCACCCCTCCACTTT	NA	TRBV20-1	TRBJ1-6	few
CASSLQGNSGNTIYF	TGTGCCAGCAGCTTACAGGGGAACTCTGGAAACACCATATATTTT	TRBD1	TRBV5-5	TRBJ1-3	NA
CASSSTGGSTEAFF	TGTGCCAGCAGCTCGACAGGGGGGTCCACTGAAGCTTTCTTT	TRBD1	TRBV7-3	TRBJ1-1	few
CASSRWTGLYNEQFF	TGTGCCAGCAGCCGATGGACAGGGTTGTACAATGAGCAGTTCTTC	TRBD1	TRBV7-9	TRBJ2-1	once
CASSFTRNTEAFF	TGTGCCAGCAGTTTCACCAGGAACACTGAAGCTTTCTTT	NA	TRBV6-5	TRBJ1-1	few
CSARSGTEAFF	TGCAGTGCTAGAAGCGGGACTGAAGCTTTCTTT	NA	TRBV20-1	TRBJ1-1	NA
CAWALRDRGYKALHF	TGTGCCTGGGCCCTCCGGGACAGGGGGTACAAGGCCCTCCACTTT	TRBD1	TRBV30	TRBJ1-6	NA
CASSPQGSNQPQHF	TGTGCCAGCTCACCACAGGGTAGCAATCAGCCCCAGCATTTT	NA	TRBV18	TRBJ1-5	NA
CAWTDSQGAGGYTF	TGTGCCTGGACCGACTCCCAGGGGGCGGGCGGCTACACCTTC	TRBD1	TRBV30	TRBJ1-2	NA
CASSQLGTEAFF	TGTGCCAGCAGCCAGTTGGGGACTGAAGCTTTCTTT	NA	TRBV7-8	TRBJ1-1	few
CASSIDGTGTYNEQFF	TGTGCCAGCAGCATAGACGGGACAGGGACTTACAATGAGCAGTTCTTC	TRBD1	TRBV5-4	TRBJ2-1	NA
CAIRGDGTDTQYF	TGTGCCATCAGGGGGGACGGCACAGATACGCAGTATTTT	NA	TRBV10-3	TRBJ2-3	NA
CASSMSGGSTDTQYF	TGTGCCAGTAGTATGAGCGGGGGGAGCACAGATACGCAGTATTTT	TRBD2	TRBV19	TRBJ2-3	NA
CASSFGGSKNIQYF	TGTGCCAGCAGCTTCGGGGGATCCAAAAACATTCAGTACTTC	NA	TRBV7-2	TRBJ2-4	few
CASSLRGPQGDTQYF	TGTGCCAGCAGCCTGAGGGGACCCCAGGGAGATACGCAGTATTTT	NA	TRBV14	TRBJ2-3	NA
CASGPTDRATYGYTF	TGTGCCAGCGGCCCTACAGACAGGGCCACCTATGGCTACACCTTC	TRBD1	TRBV6-2/TRBV6-3	TRBJ1-2	NA
CASSLVTTSTDTQYF	TGCGCCAGCAGCTTGGTGACTACTAGCACAGATACGCAGTATTTT	NA	TRBV5-1	TRBJ2-3	NA
CASRGQGGGQPQHF	TGTGCCAGCAGGGGACAGGGGGGGGGTCAGCCCCAGCATTTT	TRBD1	TRBV27	TRBJ1-5	NA
CASSEHASGNTIYF	TGTGCCAGCAGTGAGCACGCCTCTGGAAACACCATATATTTT	NA	TRBV2	TRBJ1-3	NA
CASSVAFTSNSPLHF	TGTGCCAGTAGTGTAGCATTTACGAGTAATTCACCCCTCCACTTT	NA	TRBV19	TRBJ1-6	few
CASTPSGVRTEAFF	TGTGCCAGCACTCCTAGTGGGGTTCGCACTGAAGCTTTCTTT	NA	TRBV12-3/TRBV12-4	TRBJ1-1	NA
CASSHNGQGNPPLHF	TGTGCCAGTAGTCACAATGGACAGGGCAATCCACCCCTCCACTTT	TRBD1	TRBV19	TRBJ1-6	NA
CASSVETGSKNIQYF	TGTGCCAGCAGCGTAGAGACAGGGTCCAAAAACATTCAGTACTTC	TRBD1	TRBV9	TRBJ2-4	NA
CASSREGGTEAFF	TGTGCCAGCAGTCGGGAAGGGGGCACTGAAGCTTTCTTT	NA	TRBV6-1	TRBJ1-1	NA
CASSRRGPGNTIYF	TGCGCCAGCAGTAGGAGGGGCCCAGGAAACACCATATATTTT	NA	TRBV23-1	TRBJ1-3	NA
CASTTPLAYEQYF	TGTGCCAGCACCACCCCGCTTGCCTACGAGCAGTACTTC	NA	TRBV2	TRBJ2-7	NA
CSARDLGRGGLLRTDTQYF	TGCAGTGCTAGAGATCTCGGGCGGGGGGGCCTTCTTCGCACAGATACGCAGTATTTT	TRBD2	TRBV20-1	TRBJ2-3	few
CASSLLRLSYGYTF	TGTGCCAGCAGTTTGCTTAGGTTGAGCTATGGCTACACCTTC	NA	TRBV28	TRBJ1-2	NA
CASSSTGGTYSNQPQHF	TGTGCCAGCAGTTCGACAGGGGGCACGTATAGCAATCAGCCCCAGCATTTT	TRBD1	TRBV6-5	TRBJ1-5	NA
CASSKTRQGGAGELFF	TGTGCCAGTAGTAAAACCAGACAGGGTGGGGCCGGGGAGCTGTTTTTT	TRBD1	TRBV19	TRBJ2-2	NA
CAISDRGGAEGGELFF	TGTGCCATCAGTGATCGGGGGGGGGCCGAAGGCGGGGAGCTGTTTTTT	TRBD2	TRBV10-3	TRBJ2-2	NA
CSARGASGTGELFF	TGCAGTGCTAGGGGGGCAAGTGGCACCGGGGAGCTGTTTTTT	NA	TRBV20-1	TRBJ2-2	NA
CASTAGLQETQYF	TGTGCCAGCACGGCAGGACTTCAAGAGACCCAGTACTTC	NA	TRBV6-1	TRBJ2-5	NA
CASSRPGPYTEAFF	TGTGCCAGCAGTCGACCCGGACCTTACACTGAAGCTTTCTTT	NA	TRBV25-1	TRBJ1-1	few
CASSRGRLETQYF	TGTGCCAGCAGCCGAGGTCGTCTAGAGACCCAGTACTTC	NA	TRBV14	TRBJ2-5	NA
CASRNPGQGAYEQYF	TGTGCCAGCAGAAACCCCGGACAGGGGGCCTACGAGCAGTACTTC	TRBD1	TRBV6-1	TRBJ2-7	few
CAISESKERGGKGYTF	TGTGCCATCAGTGAGTCGAAGGAGCGGGGGGGCAAAGGCTACACCTTC	NA	TRBV10-3	TRBJ1-2	NA
CATSREGNTEAFF	TGTGCCACCAGCAGGGAGGGGAACACTGAAGCTTTCTTT	NA	TRBV15	TRBJ1-1	NA
CASSIWGRVRTTEAFF	TGTGCCAGTAGTATCTGGGGCAGGGTCCGAACCACTGAAGCTTTCTTT	NA	TRBV19	TRBJ1-1	NA
CASSPRTEAFF	TGTGCCAGCAGCCCCCGGACTGAAGCTTTCTTT	NA	TRBV6-1	TRBJ1-1	NA
CASSISSSGLAGYTDTQYF	TGTGCCAGTAGTATAAGTTCATCGGGACTAGCGGGGTACACAGATACGCAGTATTTT	TRBD2	TRBV19	TRBJ2-3	few
CASSLDIAGNQPQHF	TGTGCCAGCAGCTTAGATATAGCAGGAAATCAGCCCCAGCATTTT	NA	TRBV7-2	TRBJ1-5	few
CSGAGGLSYNEQFF	TGCAGTGGGGCGGGGGGGCTCTCCTACAATGAGCAGTTCTTC	TRBD2	TRBV20-1	TRBJ2-1	few
CASSLDRVNQPQHF	TGTGCCAGTAGCCTTGACAGGGTCAATCAGCCCCAGCATTTT	TRBD1	TRBV19	TRBJ1-5	NA
CASSSGPNSPLHF	TGTGCCAGCAGTTCCGGGCCTAATTCACCCCTCCACTTT	NA	TRBV6-5	TRBJ1-6	few
CASSWLRGKLASYNEQFF	TGCGCCAGCAGTTGGCTCCGTGGAAAACTAGCGTCTTACAATGAGCAGTTCTTC	TRBD2	TRBV10-1	TRBJ2-1	NA
CASSSGTGEKAKNIQYF	TGTGCCAGCAGTTCCGGGACAGGGGAAAAAGCCAAAAACATTCAGTACTTC	TRBD1	TRBV6-5	TRBJ2-4	NA
CAISESQDRGEAFF	TGTGCCATCAGTGAGTCTCAGGACAGGGGAGAAGCTTTCTTT	TRBD1	TRBV10-3	TRBJ1-1	NA
CASIRQAANTEAFF	TGTGCCAGTATCAGACAGGCCGCGAACACTGAAGCTTTCTTT	NA	TRBV19	TRBJ1-1	NA
CASSEAWGNQPQHF	TGTGCCAGCAGTGAAGCGTGGGGTAATCAGCCCCAGCATTTT	NA	TRBV6-1	TRBJ1-5	NA
CASSLGEGQPQHF	TGTGCCAGCAGTTTAGGGGAGGGTCAGCCCCAGCATTTT	NA	TRBV12-3/TRBV12-4	TRBJ1-5	NA
CASSVDRGPYGYTF	TGTGCCAGCAGTGTGGACAGGGGGCCCTATGGCTACACCTTC	TRBD1	TRBV6-1	TRBJ1-2	once
CASSPPGVLETQYF	TGTGCCAGCAGTCCTCCCGGGGTTTTAGAGACCCAGTACTTC	NA	TRBV6-1	TRBJ2-5	NA
CASSYLPPGQSSYNSPLHF	TGTGCCAGCAGTTACCTCCCACCGGGACAGAGCTCCTATAATTCACCCCTCCACTTT	TRBD1	TRBV6-5	TRBJ1-6	NA
CASSYRLVTDTQYF	TGCGCCAGCAGCTATCGACTAGTAACAGATACGCAGTATTTT	NA	TRBV5-1	TRBJ2-3	NA
CASSSTGGNGYTF	TGTGCCAGCAGCTCGACAGGGGGCAATGGCTACACCTTC	TRBD1	TRBV11-3	TRBJ1-2	NA